The 18 T cell receptor beta chains given below trace back to one sample, sequenced in a study of T cells in Graves' hyperthyroidism and ophthalmopathy. Using RNA transcripts as the source, TCR beta CDR3 regions were amplified. HTBI primers were employed in a first-round RT-PCR of the TCR CDR3. MiXCR, applied by TCRdb to the multiplex PCR reads, yields one record per CDR3 protein. The table has 600,000 or so distinct CDR3 sequences, roughly 50% seen once. Sequencing was performed on peripheral blood or thyroid tissue (not recorded which). The receptors come from a woman aged 18-29 years with Graves' hyperthyroidism.

This clonotype was observed a few times. This chain uses TRBV2 with TRBJ1-1; 8 bases map to TRBD1. The length of the CDR3 is 14 residues. Losses at the gene ends were 4 bases for V and 4 bases for J; bases not matched to a gene: 5. Looked up from germline, CDR1 is SNHLY and CDR2 is FYNNEI. CDR3 in DNA: TGTGCCAGCAGTGGACAGGGGAGTAGCACTGAAGCTTTCTTT. Residues: CASSGQGSSTEAFF.

The V and J genes are TRBV29-1 and TRBJ2-2; 12 nucleotides match TRBD1. Germline CDR1 SQVTM, CDR2 ANQGSEA. The CDR3 extends over 16 amino acids. V shed 5 bases, J shed 7 bases, and the junction held 11 bases outside the gene matches. CDR3 loop: CSVLAGTGGAGGELFF. In DNA, the CDR3 is TGCAGCGTTTTAGCCGGGACAGGGGGCGCAGGCGGGGAGCTGTTTTTT.

There are a few counts of this clonotype. The CDR3 nucleotides read TGTGCCAGCAGCCACCCGGGACAGGGGGCTGGAGGCTACACCTTC. It codes for CASSHPGQGAGGYTF. The V gene is TRBV7-9, the J gene TRBJ1-2; 12 positions match TRBD1. Unmatched junction bases numbered 9, after V lost 5 bases and J lost 8 bases. The CDR3 length is 15 residues. Germline V gives CDR1 SEHNR, CDR2 FQNEAQ (reference sequence).

This rearrangement joins TRBV29-1 to TRBJ1-2; no firm D call. Trimming took 4 bases from V and 5 from J, leaving 17 bases between them. The germline V gene has CDR1 SQVTM and CDR2 ANQGSEA. The CDR3 sequence is 14 residues long. The CDR3 nucleotides read TGCAGCGTTGGTGTGGGCGGGTCGGGGTATGGCTACACCTTC. Translated, it gives CSVGVGGSGYGYTF.

The chain has TRBV20-1 and TRBJ1-5, with 10 bases lining up with TRBD1. Trimming at V came to 3 bases and at J to 3 bases, leaving 5 bases not matched to a gene. This CDR3 has 15 residues. Germline CDR1 reads DFQATT; CDR2 reads SNEGSKA (reference sequence). The CDR3 bases are TGCAGTGCTAGGGACAGGGGGAGAGACAATCAGCCCCAGCATTTT. It translates to CSARDRGRDNQPQHF.

Turning to this clonotype: The germline gene is not matched at one end of the junction; a read error may be the cause. This chain joins TRBV9 and TRBJ2-7; no clear D gene. Per germline, CDR1 SGDLS and CDR2 YYNGEE. The CDR3 contains 14 residues. The CDR3 nucleotides read TGTGCCAGCAGCGCCACGGCGGCCTCCTACGGGCAGTACTTC. This encodes CASSATAASYGQYF.

The chain joins TRBV7-2 to TRBJ2-5; D perhaps matches TRBD2 (5 bases). CDR1 is SGHTA and CDR2 is FQGNSA in the germline V gene. The length of the CDR3 is 13 residues. Trimming stripped 2 bases from V and 4 bases from J, with 8 bases between. The CDR3: CASSLNGIETQYF. CDR3 DNA sequence: TGTGCCAGCAGCTTAAACGGGATAGAGACCCAGTACTTC.

This clonotype showed up many times. The rearrangement uses TRBV25-1 and TRBJ2-3; D ambiguous. V dropped 3 bases and J dropped 6 bases, with 16 bases sitting between them. CDR3 length: 15 amino acids. Per the germline V gene, CDR1 is MGHDK and CDR2 is SYGVNS. CDR3 nucleotide sequence: TGTGCCAGCAGTGATCGGCTTCGGGCTTTGGATACGCAGTATTTT. This translates into CASSDRLRALDTQYF.

The V gene is TRBV19, the J gene TRBJ1-6; D not certain. The CDR3 is made up of 16 amino acids. V was shortened by 5 bases and J by 0 bases, with 11 bases between the two germline ends. Germline values: CDR1 LNHDA, CDR2 SQIVND (reference sequence). As DNA, the CDR3 is TGTGCCAGTAGTCCAGCCAGGAGCTCCTATAATTCACCCCTCCACTTT. This sequence encodes CASSPARSSYNSPLHF.

This chain uses TRBV7-2 with TRBJ2-7, with 7 bases that match TRBD1. The V gene end was trimmed by 4 bases and the J gene end by 2 bases; junction bases not matched to a gene: 8. This CDR3 spans 15 amino acids. Germline assignment: CDR1 SGHTA and CDR2 FQGNSA. The CDR3 loop reads CASSSLQGPTYEQYF. The CDR3 nucleotides read TGTGCCAGCAGCTCCCTACAGGGGCCAACCTACGAGCAGTACTTC.

The genes are TRBV2 and TRBJ2-2; D perhaps matches TRBD1 (5 bases). Trimming shortened V by 6 bases and J by 6 bases, and 11 bases separated the two germline ends. The CDR3 has 13 amino acids. Looked up from germline, CDR1 is SNHLY and CDR2 is FYNNEI. CDR3 amino acids: CASSSGSAGELFF. The CDR3 coding sequence is TGTGCCAGCAGCTCAGGGTCCGCCGGGGAGCTGTTTTTT.

A note on this clonotype: One end of the junction is discordant with germline, which a read error may explain. The J gene is TRBJ1-3, the V gene TRBV2, with 8 bases matching TRBD1. Germline V gives CDR1 SNHLY, CDR2 FYNNEI. The CDR3 runs to 10 residues. The CDR3 region is CASGADRGNF. DNA of the CDR3: TGTGCCAGCGGCGCTGACAGGGGTAATTTT.

The J gene is TRBJ1-5, the V gene TRBV2, with D possibly TRBD1 on 5 matching bases. This CDR3 contains 14 residues. V gave up 5 bases and J gave up 0 bases, with 8 bases separating them. Germline V gene sequence: CDR1 SNHLY, CDR2 FYNNEI. The CDR3 sequence: CASSSDTSNQPQHF. For the CDR3, the DNA is TGTGCCAGCAGTTCGGACACTAGCAATCAGCCCCAGCATTTT.

Worth noting for this clonotype: Being one base from a much bigger clone, this may be a read error. This chain connects TRBV6-1 to TRBJ1-4, with TRBD1 matching over 7 bases. The junction had 6 bases not matched to a gene; V was cut back by 3 bases and J by 8 bases. In germline, CDR1 is MNHNS, CDR2 SASEGT. This CDR3 has 14 residues. CDR3: CASSDQGDGEKLFF. The CDR3 bases are TGTGCCAGCAGTGATCAGGGGGACGGGGAAAAACTGTTTTTT.

In its sample, this clonotype was seen many times. The J gene is TRBJ2-2, the V gene TRBV29-1, with D perhaps TRBD2 (7 bases). V lost 4 bases and J 7 bases, leaving 13 bases between the germline ends. The CDR3 runs to 13 residues. Per the germline V gene, CDR1 is SQVTM and CDR2 is ANQGSEA. The DNA of the CDR3 is TGCAGCGTTGGGGGGGGCGCCGGCGGGGAGCTGTTTTTT. Translated: CSVGGGAGGELFF.

This clonotype showed up many times. The chain carries TRBV2 and TRBJ1-5; maybe TRBD1 (5 bases). CDR3 length: 12 amino acids. The germline CDR1 and CDR2 sequences are SNHLY and FYNNEI. V was clipped by 6 bases and J by 4 bases, with 7 bases between them. The CDR3 DNA is TGTGCCAGCAGCAGGGAGAATCAGCCCCAGCATTTT. Its protein product is CASSRENQPQHF. The entire variable domain, with the rest obtained from reference TRBV2 and TRBJ1-5, is as follows: EPEVTQTPSHQVTQMGQEVILRCVPISNHLYFYWYRQILGQKVEFLVSFYNNEISEKSEIFDDQFSVERPDGSNFTLKIRSTKLEDSAMYFCASSRENQPQHFGDGTRLSIL.

Ten or more counts support this clonotype. The V and J genes are TRBV7-6 and TRBJ1-2; D gene uncertain. The CDR3 loop spans 13 amino acids. V was pared by 1 base and J by 6 bases, with 9 bases between. Germline V gene data show CDR1 as SGHVS and CDR2 as FNYEAQ. CDR3: CASSLVSADGYTF. The CDR3, as DNA: TGTGCCAGCAGCTTAGTTTCGGCGGATGGCTACACCTTC.

The chain is built from TRBV11-2 and TRBJ1-1, with D possibly being TRBD1 (6 bases). V was cut by 3 bases and J by 5 bases, with 13 bases left in between. CDR1 and CDR2 (germline): SGHAT, FQNNGV. CDR3 length: 14 amino acids. CDR3 in DNA: TGTGCCAGCAGCTTCGGGGGCGCGAGGACTGAAGCTTTCTTT. Translation gives CASSFGGARTEAFF.